The 30 T cell receptor beta chains presented below share a single source sample, sequenced in a study of blood T cell repertoires in COVID-19. Some clones are missing from TCRdb's copy, which holds only in-frame ones; the method was immunoSEQ multiplex PCR. The sample includes more than 90,000 clones, under 85% of them seen just once. Sequenced input: peripheral blood. Every receptor here comes from a human donor in a cohort sampled during active COVID-19.

This chain connects TRBV5-4 to TRBJ1-2; 12 bases agree with TRBD1. Trimming took 4 bases from V and 2 from J; bases not matched to a gene: 3. The V gene's germline CDR1 is SGHNT and CDR2 YYREEE (reference sequence). The length of the CDR3 is 15 residues. The CDR3 is CASSPGTGGNYGYTF. The CDR3 DNA reads TGTGCCAGCAGCCCCGGGACAGGGGGCAACTATGGCTACACCTTC.

This clone has just a few counts. This rearrangement joins TRBV18 to TRBJ1-3, with 7 bases identical to TRBD1. J gave up 0 bases and V 4 bases, and 9 bases lay outside the gene matches. This CDR3 is 17 amino acids long. Germline values: CDR1 KGHSH, CDR2 LQKENI. CDR3 DNA sequence: TGTGCCAGCTCACACCGACAGGGTGGAAGCTCTGGAAACACCATATATTTT. Encoded protein: CASSHRQGGSSGNTIYF.

This rearrangement joins TRBV18 to TRBJ2-3; perhaps TRBD1 as D (6 bases). V lost 9 bases and J 5 bases, leaving 21 bases between the germline ends. The germline V gene encodes CDR1 KGHSH and CDR2 LQKENI. The CDR3 extends over 15 amino acids. CDR3 DNA sequence: TGTGCCAGTTCCCCGGGGCAGGGGTCGAGAGATACGCAGTATTTT. It yields the protein CASSPGQGSRDTQYF.

This clone is classed as medium-sized. CDR3 loop: CASSLASGLQETQYF. DNA of the CDR3: TGTGCCAGCAGCTTAGCTAGCGGACTTCAAGAGACCCAGTACTTC. The rearrangement joins TRBV7-2 to TRBJ2-5; D is perhaps TRBD2 (6 bases). The CDR3 length is 15 residues. V lost 0 bases and J 2 bases, leaving 10 bases between the germline ends. Germline assignment: CDR1 SGHTA and CDR2 FQGNSA. The whole variable domain, remainder taken from reference TRBV7-2 and TRBJ2-5, is GAGVSQSPSNKVTEKGKDVELRCDPISGHTALYWYRQSLGQGLEFLIYFQGNSAPDKSGLPSDRFSAERTGGSVSTLTIQRTQQEDSAVYLCASSLASGLQETQYFGPGTRLLVL.

This clone was seen a handful of times. The V gene is TRBV6-5, the J gene TRBJ1-4; 10 nucleotides agree with TRBD1. V was clipped by 9 bases and J by 9 bases; unmatched bases: 10. Germline CDR1 MNHEY, CDR2 SVGAGI. The CDR3 extends over 14 amino acids. The CDR3 is CASSAGQGLKKLFF. DNA of the CDR3: TGTGCCAGTTCGGCGGGACAGGGGCTCAAAAAACTGTTTTTT.

The chain employs TRBV18 and TRBJ1-3, with 9 positions matching TRBD1. The CDR3 length is 18 residues. With 5 bases clipped from V and 2 bases from J, the junction kept 13 bases outside the gene matches. Germline V gene data show CDR1 as KGHSH and CDR2 as LQKENI. As DNA, the CDR3 is TGTGCCAGCTCATCACAAGTCCCGGGACAGGGCGCTGGAAACACCATATATTTT. It yields the protein CASSSQVPGQGAGNTIYF.

This clone was detected a few times. The chain links TRBV7-8 to TRBJ2-1; a possible D gene is TRBD1 (6 bases). CDR3 length: 15 amino acids. V was trimmed by 2 bases and J by 8 bases, leaving 16 bases between them. CDR1 is SGHVS and CDR2 is FQNEAQ in the germline V gene. CDR3 residues: CASSLLGGEVYEQFF. The CDR3 coding sequence is TGTGCCAGCAGCTTATTAGGGGGAGAGGTCTATGAGCAGTTCTTC.

This sequence joins TRBV5-1 and TRBJ2-1; D may be TRBD2 (6 bases). This CDR3 has 14 amino acids. V shed 4 bases and J shed 5 bases, with 13 bases lying between them. Looked up from germline, CDR1 is SGHRS and CDR2 is YFSETQ. DNA for the CDR3: TGCGCCAGCAGCATCGCCCTAGCGAACAATGAGCAGTTCTTC. This encodes CASSIALANNEQFF.

The gene calls are TRBV10-1 and TRBJ1-1; no clear D. Germline V lookup: CDR1 WNHNN, CDR2 SYGVQD (reference sequence). The ends were cut back, 0 bases at V and 1 base at J, with 9 bases in the middle. CDR3 length equals 15 residues. Written as DNA, the CDR3 is TGCGCCAGCAGTGAGTCGGAGGCCCAGAACACTGAAGCTTTCTTT. It is translated as CASSESEAQNTEAFF.

The chain joins TRBV2 to TRBJ2-4; perhaps TRBD2 as D (6 bases). The CDR3 sequence is 13 residues long. CDR1 is SNHLY and CDR2 is FYNNEI in the germline V gene. V was cut by 11 bases and J by 1 base, with 12 bases left in between. Here the CDR3 DNA reads TGTGCCGGAGGGCCCATTGCCAAAAACATTCAGTACTTC. Translated, it gives CAGGPIAKNIQYF.

The V and J genes are TRBV2 and TRBJ2-6; D ambiguous. The ends were cut back, 5 bases at V and 0 bases at J, with 5 bases in the middle. The CDR3 has 14 residues. In germline, CDR1 is SNHLY, CDR2 FYNNEI. This CDR3 is CASSSRSGANVLTF. The CDR3, as DNA: TGTGCCAGCAGTTCTCGCTCTGGGGCCAACGTCCTGACTTTC.

This clone came up once. The chain is built from TRBV18 and TRBJ2-3; D is uncertain. The germline gives CDR1 KGHSH, CDR2 LQKENI. V lost 3 bases to trimming and J lost 3 bases, with 13 bases between them. The CDR3 has 15 amino acids. The CDR3 region is CASSPNIGRTDTQYF. The CDR3 DNA reads TGTGCCAGCTCACCTAATATTGGTCGGACAGATACGCAGTATTTT.

The chain uses TRBV10-3 and TRBJ2-7, with 13 bases identical to TRBD2. This CDR3 is 13 amino acids long. The germline V gene encodes CDR1 ENHRY and CDR2 SYGVKD. V lost 8 bases and J lost 8; bases outside the gene matches: 6. The chain's CDR3 is CAIALAGGPQQYF. The CDR3 DNA reads as TGTGCCATCGCACTAGCGGGAGGGCCGCAGCAGTACTTC.

This sequence joins TRBV6-4 and TRBJ1-1; 7 bases map to TRBD1. CDR1 is MRHNA and CDR2 is SNTAGT in the germline V gene. V shed 0 bases and J 0 bases; nucleotides not matched to a gene: 1. The CDR3 contains 15 residues. The CDR3 loop reads CASSDSGQLNTEAFF. The CDR3 DNA reads TGTGCCAGCAGTGACTCGGGACAGCTGAACACTGAAGCTTTCTTT.

J is TRBJ2-1 and V is TRBV7-2; weak D call: TRBD2 (6 bases). In germline, CDR1 is SGHTA, CDR2 FQGNSA. Trimming stripped 4 bases from V and 7 bases from J, with 11 bases between. This CDR3 contains 13 residues. The CDR3 is CASSSTSRNEQFF. In nucleotides, the CDR3 is TGTGCCAGCAGCTCGACTAGTAGGAATGAGCAGTTCTTC.

The V call is TRBV11-2, the J call TRBJ2-3; 8 bases are shared with TRBD1. This CDR3 is built from 14 residues. Germline V lookup: CDR1 SGHAT, CDR2 FQNNGV. V was clipped by 6 bases and J by 5 bases; unmatched bases: 7. The CDR3 sequence is CASSWTGSGDTQYF. The DNA for the CDR3 is TGTGCCAGCAGTTGGACAGGGTCGGGAGATACGCAGTATTTT.

The CDR3, as DNA: TGTGCCAGCAGCTTAGTGCGTCGGTACGGCTACACCTTC. Its translation is CASSLVRRYGYTF. The J gene is TRBJ1-2, the V gene TRBV7-2, with D uncertain. V dropped 1 base and J dropped 8 bases, with 11 bases sitting between them. The CDR3 spans 13 residues. The germline V gene has CDR1 SGHTA and CDR2 FQGNSA.

The chain employs TRBV4-2 and TRBJ2-3; 9 positions agree with TRBD2. Germline trimming cut 0 bases from V and 2 bases from J; bases unmatched to any gene: 12. Germline CDR1 is LGHNA and CDR2 is YNFKEQ. This CDR3 has 19 residues. DNA of the CDR3: TGTGCCAGCAGCCAAGAGGTCCTAGCGGGGAACCTTAACACAGATACGCAGTATTTT. Translation gives CASSQEVLAGNLNTDTQYF.

On this clone itself: An end of the junction differs from the germline gene, which may be a read error. The rearrangement uses TRBV3-1 (or the pseudogene TRBV3-2) and TRBJ1-1; D gene uncertain. Germline CDR1 LGHDT, CDR2 YNNKEL (reference sequence). The CDR3 sequence is 14 residues long. CDR3 bases: TGTGCCAGCAGACAAGGGTCGCGGAACACTGAAGCTTTCTTT. Translation: CASRQGSRNTEAFF.

The chain carries TRBV27 and TRBJ1-2; 9 bases are shared with TRBD1. V dropped 2 bases and J dropped 5; count of bases not matched to a gene: 12. This CDR3 contains 17 residues. Per germline, CDR1 MNHEY and CDR2 SMNVEV (reference sequence). CDR3 DNA sequence: TGTGCCAGCAGTTTAAAGAGTTTAGGACAGGGGAATTATGGCTACACCTTC. As protein: CASSLKSLGQGNYGYTF.

The chain links TRBV9 to TRBJ1-2, with 9 bases fitting TRBD1. The CDR3 runs 15 residues. Germline V gene data show CDR1 as SGDLS and CDR2 as YYNGEE. The junction had 9 bases not matched to a gene; V was cut back by 3 bases and J by 6 bases. CDR3 in amino acids: CASSADRGNSHGYTF. The CDR3 DNA is TGTGCCAGCAGCGCCGACAGGGGGAATTCACATGGCTACACCTTC.

The chain couples TRBV10-2 to TRBJ2-5; TRBD2 is a possible D gene (7 bases). Trimming took 7 bases from V and 7 from J, leaving 19 bases between them. Per the germline V gene, CDR1 is WSHSY and CDR2 is SAAADI. The CDR3 runs 14 residues. DNA for the CDR3: TGCGCCAGCACCCGGGGGGCCCCCAGATGGACCCAGTACTTC. Its translation is CASTRGAPRWTQYF.

The gene calls are TRBV19 and TRBJ1-1; maybe TRBD1 (5 bases). The V end lost 5 bases, the J end lost 6 bases, and 16 bases lay between the germline ends. The germline V gene has CDR1 LNHDA and CDR2 SQIVND (reference sequence). The CDR3 spans 14 residues. The CDR3 region has the DNA TGTGCCAGTAGTTTCCTAACGGGGGGGGCTGAAGCTTTCTTT. It specifies CASSFLTGGAEAFF.

This sequence joins TRBV7-3 and TRBJ1-2; no firm D call. Trimming took off 6 bases at V and 8 bases at J, with 16 bases between the two ends. CDR3 length: 13 amino acids. CDR1 and CDR2 from the germline V gene are SGHTA and FQGTGA. As DNA, the CDR3 is TGTGCCAGCAGTAATTCAGCGGCCGACGGCTACACCTTC. Translated: CASSNSAADGYTF.

V and J are TRBV7-2 and TRBJ2-1, with TRBD2 matching 9 bases. Germline CDR1 and CDR2: SGHTA and FQGNSA. V lost 4 bases to trimming and J lost 7 bases; unmatched junction nucleotides: 5. The CDR3 length is 14 residues. CDR3 in DNA: TGTGCCAGCAGCTCCGGGACTAGCCCTAATGAGCAGTTCTTC. It yields the protein CASSSGTSPNEQFF.

V gene TRBV5-1 combines with J gene TRBJ2-5; TRBD2 agrees at 12 bases. Germline V gene sequence: CDR1 SGHRS, CDR2 YFSETQ. Unmatched junction bases numbered 10, after V lost 8 bases and J lost 2 bases. This CDR3 is 16 amino acids long. CDR3 protein: CARSPSGRVLQETQYF. CDR3 DNA: TGCGCCAGGTCCCCTAGCGGGAGGGTGCTACAAGAGACCCAGTACTTC.

This sequence joins TRBV11-2 and TRBJ2-3; D may be TRBD1 (6 bases). Germline CDR1 reads SGHAT; CDR2 reads FQNNGV. The ends were cut back, 1 base at V and 4 bases at J, with 6 bases in the middle. The CDR3 sequence is 13 residues long. The CDR3 sequence is CASSLGGPDTQYF. CDR3 in DNA: TGTGCCAGCAGCTTAGGGGGGCCAGATACGCAGTATTTT.

The chain uses TRBV7-3 and TRBJ2-2; possibly TRBD2 for D (6 bases). Per germline, CDR1 SGHTA and CDR2 FQGTGA. V gave up 6 bases and J gave up 4 bases, with 12 bases separating them. CDR3 size: 14 residues. The CDR3 bases are TGTGCCAGCAGTCGGGGGACGGGCACCGGGGAGCTGTTTTTT. This codes for CASSRGTGTGELFF.

The V gene is TRBV6-5, the J gene TRBJ2-7; D is ambiguous. Germline V lookup: CDR1 MNHEY, CDR2 SVGAGI. CDR3 length: 12 residues. Trimming shortened V by 4 bases and J by 6 bases, and 10 bases separated the two germline ends. CDR3 nucleotides: TGTGCCAGCAGTTCTACTTCCCTCGAGCAGTACTTC. Translation gives CASSSTSLEQYF.

J is TRBJ1-2 and V is TRBV5-5; D gene uncertain. Between the trimmed V and J ends, which lost 0 bases and 0 bases, there was a span of 12 bases. The germline V gene has CDR1 SGHKS and CDR2 YYEKEE (reference sequence). The CDR3 is 16 residues long. In DNA form, the CDR3 reads TGTGCCAGCAGCTTGGGGCCTACTACCTCTAACTATGGCTACACCTTC. Translating it yields CASSLGPTTSNYGYTF.